Listed here are 10 T cell receptor beta chains from one sample, sequenced in a study of OX40 agonist ivuxolimab in advanced cancers. Produced via immunoSEQ multiplex PCR; TCRdb's table is partial and in-frame only. The repertoire holds around 77,000 clones, with 60% to 80% as singletons. The specimen comprised CD4+ or CD8+ T cells sorted from blood, sampled in a trial of the OX40 agonist ivuxolimab. The origin of the receptors is an adult with an advanced solid tumor such as melanoma, head and neck, liver or kidney cancer.

The J gene is TRBJ2-1, the V gene TRBV11-2; 8 bases agree with TRBD1. Germline V gene data show CDR1 as SGHAT and CDR2 as FQNNGV. The CDR3 has 14 residues. The ends lost 6 bases at V and 6 bases at J; junction bases unmatched: 7. This CDR3 is CASSLQGVGNEQFF. The CDR3 nucleotides are TGTGCCAGCAGTTTACAGGGGGTTGGCAATGAGCAGTTCTTC.

The rearrangement joins TRBV29-1 to TRBJ2-7; 10 nucleotides align to TRBD1. In germline, CDR1 is SQVTM, CDR2 ANQGSEA. V gave up 6 bases and J gave up 1 base; unmatched junction bases: 6. The CDR3 totals 14 residues. CDR3 in amino acids: CSVSGTGASYEQYF. The CDR3 DNA follows: TGCAGCGTATCAGGGACAGGGGCGTCCTACGAGCAGTACTTC.

This chain uses TRBV7-2 with TRBJ1-1; D unclear. V dropped 10 bases and J dropped 1 base, with 13 bases sitting between them. Germline values: CDR1 SGHTA, CDR2 FQGNSA. The CDR3 length is 13 residues. The CDR3 bases are TGTGCCACCCTAGCACGGTCGAACACTGAAGCTTTCTTT. It is translated as CATLARSNTEAFF.

The V and J genes are TRBV7-2 and TRBJ2-3; D not resolved. Trimming shortened V by 4 bases and J by 1 base, and 15 bases separated the two germline ends. The germline V gene encodes CDR1 SGHTA and CDR2 FQGNSA. The CDR3 extends over 16 amino acids. The CDR3, as DNA: TGTGCCAGCAGCTCCGTGTCGCAGTCGGGCACAGATACGCAGTATTTT. This sequence encodes CASSSVSQSGTDTQYF. Filled out from reference TRBV7-2 and TRBJ2-3, the complete variable domain reads GAGVSQSPSNKVTEKGKDVELRCDPISGHTALYWYRQSLGQGLEFLIYFQGNSAPDKSGLPSDRFSAERTGGSVSTLTIQRTQQEDSAVYLCASSSVSQSGTDTQYFGPGTRLTVL.

This chain links TRBV7-9 with TRBJ2-3; D gene unclear. The germline V and J ends were trimmed by 2 bases and 3 bases, with 15 bases remaining between them. The CDR3 is 16 residues long. The germline V gene has CDR1 SEHNR and CDR2 FQNEAQ (reference sequence). The CDR3 DNA follows: TGTGCCAGCAGCTTACCCCCCGCCCGGGCAACAGATACGCAGTATTTT. This encodes CASSLPPARATDTQYF.

V usage is TRBV5-1 and J usage is TRBJ2-7, with TRBD2 matching 11 bases. Trimming cost V 3 bases and J 0 bases; bases outside gene matches: 8. Germline values: CDR1 SGHRS, CDR2 YFSETQ. CDR3 length equals 17 residues. The CDR3 DNA sequence: TGCGCCAGCAGCTATCGGCTAGCGGGGGGATCCTCCTACGAGCAGTACTTC. It encodes CASSYRLAGGSSYEQYF.

The chain is built from TRBV11-3 and TRBJ1-1; 10 bases align to TRBD1. Germline CDR1 SGHNT, CDR2 YENEEA. V lost 5 bases to trimming and J lost 4 bases; unmatched junction nucleotides: 4. The CDR3 covers 14 residues. The CDR3 bases are TGTGCCAGCAGCCGGGACAGGGGCGGCACTGAAGCTTTCTTT. This translates into CASSRDRGGTEAFF.

J is TRBJ2-2 and V is TRBV14; 8 nucleotides align to TRBD1. V gave up 7 bases and J gave up 0 bases; unmatched junction bases: 1. Germline-derived CDR1 and CDR2 are SGHDN and FVKESK. The CDR3 length is 14 residues. The DNA for the CDR3 is TGTGCCAGCACAGGGGGCGCGAACACCGGGGAGCTGTTTTTT. Protein: CASTGGANTGELFF.

This chain joins TRBV5-1 and TRBJ1-1; D perhaps matches TRBD1 (6 bases). The V gene lost 1 base and the J gene lost 2 bases, with 27 bases spanning the gap. The V gene's germline CDR1 is SGHRS and CDR2 YFSETQ. The CDR3 loop spans 20 amino acids. The chain's CDR3 is CASSLWLPPRGGEFNTEAFF. In DNA, the CDR3 is TGCGCCAGCAGCTTGTGGTTACCCCCTCGTGGGGGCGAATTTAACACTGAAGCTTTCTTT.

The genes are TRBV5-1 and TRBJ2-5, with 11 bases aligning to TRBD2. The CDR3 runs 14 residues. CDR1 and CDR2 (germline): SGHRS, YFSETQ. With V trimmed by 2 bases and J by 4 bases, 1 base remained unmatched. This CDR3 reads CASSLLAGVETQYF. The CDR3 DNA reads as TGCGCCAGCAGCTTACTAGCGGGAGTAGAGACCCAGTACTTC. The complete variable domain, with remaining parts taken from reference TRBV5-1 and TRBJ2-5, reads KAGVTQTPRYLIKTRGQQVTLSCSPISGHRSVSWYQQTPGQGLQFLFEYFSETQRNKGNFPGRFSGRQFSNSRSEMNVSTLELGDSALYLCASSLLAGVETQYFGPGTRLLVL.